This TCR beta chain originates from a study of blood T cell repertoires in COVID-19. TCRdb's table, derived via immunoSEQ multiplex PCR, lists solely in-frame clones and lacks some. The profile shows under 110,000 clones, about 70% of them singletons. Deletions cut 0 bases from V and 2 bases from J, with 10 bases between. The CDR3 runs to 15 residues. In germline, CDR1 is LGHDT, CDR2 YNNKEL (reference sequence). Sequenced: peripheral blood. This chain connects TRBV3-1 (or the pseudogene TRBV3-2) to TRBJ1-1; perhaps TRBD1 as D (5 bases). This clonotype was sampled from a human donor with acute or convalescent COVID-19. The donor label of this sample is uncertain. The CDR3 is CASSQDAGPNTEAFF. The CDR3, as DNA: TGTGCCAGCAGCCAAGACGCAGGGCCTAACACTGAAGCTTTCTTT.